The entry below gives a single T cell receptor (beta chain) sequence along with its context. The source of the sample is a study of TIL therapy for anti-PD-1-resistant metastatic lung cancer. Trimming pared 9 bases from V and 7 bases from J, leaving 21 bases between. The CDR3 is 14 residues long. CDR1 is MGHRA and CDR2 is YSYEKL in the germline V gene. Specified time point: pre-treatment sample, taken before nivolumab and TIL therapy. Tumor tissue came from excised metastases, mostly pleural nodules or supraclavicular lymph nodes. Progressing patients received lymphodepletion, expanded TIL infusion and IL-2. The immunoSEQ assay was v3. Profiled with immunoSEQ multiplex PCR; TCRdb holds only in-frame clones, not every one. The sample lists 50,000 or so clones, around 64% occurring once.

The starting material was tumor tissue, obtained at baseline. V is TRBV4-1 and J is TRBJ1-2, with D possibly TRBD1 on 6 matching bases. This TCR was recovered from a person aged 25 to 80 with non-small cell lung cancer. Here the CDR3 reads CASHPGGAPSGYTF. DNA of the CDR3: TGCGCCAGTCACCCGGGGGGGGCGCCCAGTGGCTACACCTTC.